This T cell receptor beta chain was found in a study of response to subunit inactivated influenza vaccine (dated by TCRdb to the late 2010s). Background on the whole study: The study used deep quantitative T cell receptor repertoire profiling to track responses to a trivalent subunit inactivated influenza vaccine.

General findings and caveats noted by the study authors: It was suggested by the authors that each seasonal influenza vaccination may recruit only a limited number of new T cells.

Library creation used RT-PCR. Reads for this sample came from an Illumina HiSeq 2500. Using fastp trimming at Q25 and MiXCR clonotype assembly, TCRdb reanalyzed the public sequencing data and kept in-frame beta chains. Records with the same CDR3 protein are collapsed into one entry carrying the most frequent genes and DNA. The sample includes about 190,000 distinct CDR3 sequences, with about 15% observed a single time. The top ten clones comprise 20% to 30% of the sample. The table lists this clonotype with many counts. This receptor's antigen is unknown. Base qualities are missing; no much larger clone stands one base away. V is pared back by 2 bases and J by 4 bases, with 11 bases lying between the germline termini. The germline V gene provides CDR1 SQVTM and CDR2 ANQGSEA. The CDR3 contains 13 residues, cysteine and phenylalanine counted. The entry retains the CDR3 DNA only, 39 bases that are in frame from base 1.

The sequence joins TRBV29-1 to TRBJ2-5; no D segment can be confidently identified. The material was CD8+ T cells sorted from PBMCs, obtained around 5 days after vaccination. The source of this sequence is a man aged 50-60 years who received an inactivated influenza vaccine. Donor details come from another sample of the same person, matched by shared clones. CDR3 sequence: CSVEPGWGETQYF. The DNA sequence is given as TGCAGCGTTGAACCGGGTTGGGGAGAGACCCAGTACTTC.